The 18 T cell receptor beta chains in this list originate from one sample, sequenced in a study of T cell changes during pregnancy in multiple sclerosis. Measured with immunoSEQ multiplex PCR; TCRdb has only the in-frame clones, and not every one. The table has tens of thousands of clones, about 91% seen once. Material: peripheral blood, obtained in the third trimester of pregnancy. The receptors originated from a female donor with multiple sclerosis, enrolled in a pregnancy study.

This chain uses TRBV10-3 with TRBJ2-3; 8 bases match TRBD1. This CDR3 has 15 amino acids. Unmatched junction bases numbered 5, after V lost 6 bases and J lost 0 bases. The germline V gene encodes CDR1 ENHRY and CDR2 SYGVKD. The CDR3 bases are TGTGCCATCAGGCCCGGACAGGGCAGCACAGATACGCAGTATTTT. Protein product: CAIRPGQGSTDTQYF.

The chain uses TRBV25-1 and TRBJ2-1; 10 bases are shared with TRBD1. V lost 4 bases, J lost 8 bases, and 11 bases stayed unmatched. The CDR3 runs 16 residues. CDR1 is MGHDK and CDR2 is SYGVNS in the germline V gene. The CDR3 DNA sequence: TGTGCCAGCAGTGCCTCCCCGGGACAGGGGACCGATGAGCAGTTCTTC. This sequence encodes CASSASPGQGTDEQFF.

The V gene is TRBV6-1, the J gene TRBJ2-5; 9 bases align to TRBD1. The end of the DNA fits TRBJ2-7 better, so the J call may be wrong. The CDR3 totals 15 residues. Germline V CDR1 and CDR2: MNHNS, SASEGT. Here the CDR3 DNA reads TGTGCCAGCAGTGAAGTTGGGACAGGGCCCATCGAGCAGTACTTC. Amino acids: CASSEVGTGPIEQYF.

This clone occurred once. This rearrangement joins TRBV5-1 to TRBJ2-1, with D possibly matching TRBD1 (6 bases). With 0 bases removed from V and 4 bases from J, the gap between germline ends came to 8 bases. Germline V gene lookup returns CDR1 SGHRS and CDR2 YFSETQ. CDR3 size: 14 residues. CDR3 coding DNA: TGCGCCAGCAGCTTGGGACAGGTGTACAATGAGCAGTTCTTC. It is translated as CASSLGQVYNEQFF. Full variable domain (remainder filled in from reference TRBV5-1 and TRBJ2-1): KAGVTQTPRYLIKTRGQQVTLSCSPISGHRSVSWYQQTPGQGLQFLFEYFSETQRNKGNFPGRFSGRQFSNSRSEMNVSTLELGDSALYLCASSLGQVYNEQFFGPGTRLTVL.

This chain connects TRBV6-5 to TRBJ2-3, with 8 bases identical to TRBD1. The germline CDR1 and CDR2 sequences are MNHEY and SVGAGI. Unmatched junction bases numbered 1, after V lost 7 bases and J lost 1 base. The CDR3 sequence is 13 residues long. CDR3 DNA sequence: TGTGCCAGCAAACAGGGGGGCACAGATACGCAGTATTTT. Translating it yields CASKQGGTDTQYF.

The V and J genes are TRBV4-2 and TRBJ2-1; 7 nucleotides align to TRBD1. Germline CDR1 LGHNA, CDR2 YNFKEQ. V was pared by 4 bases and J by 6 bases, with 9 bases of the junction left unmatched. This CDR3 is built from 15 residues. As DNA, the CDR3 is TGTGCCAGCAGCCCCCCGGGACAGACGTCCAATGAGCAGTTCTTC. Its protein is CASSPPGQTSNEQFF.

V usage is TRBV7-9 and J usage is TRBJ2-7; TRBD2 matches 7 bases. The junction had 1 base not matched to a gene; V was cut back by 1 base and J by 4 bases. Looked up from germline, CDR1 is SEHNR and CDR2 is FQNEAQ (reference sequence). The CDR3 covers 13 residues. CDR3 sequence reads: CASSLGAGYEQYF. In DNA, the CDR3 is TGTGCCAGCAGCTTAGGAGCGGGGTACGAGCAGTACTTC.

The gene calls are TRBV4-2 and TRBJ2-1, with TRBD2 matching 13 bases. The CDR3 spans 16 residues. Unmatched junction bases numbered 10, after V lost 5 bases and J lost 9 bases. Germline CDR1 reads LGHNA; CDR2 reads YNFKEQ. The DNA for the CDR3 is TGTGCCAGCAGCTCTCAAACTAGCGGGAGGGCCAGTGAGCAGTTCTTC. It is translated as CASSSQTSGRASEQFF.

The V call is TRBV7-2, the J call TRBJ2-7; D uncertain. Trimming took off 3 bases at V and 3 bases at J, with 9 bases between the two ends. Germline V gene lookup returns CDR1 SGHTA and CDR2 FQGNSA. The CDR3 length is 13 residues. CDR3 residues: CASSFYDDYEQYF. As DNA, the CDR3 is TGTGCCAGCAGCTTCTATGATGACTACGAGCAGTACTTC.

This chain connects TRBV6-5 to TRBJ2-7; 9 bases line up with TRBD1. This CDR3 is 15 amino acids long. Trimming removed 4 bases from V and 1 base from J; junction bases left unmatched: 5. Germline lookup yields CDR1 MNHEY and CDR2 SVGAGI. Here the CDR3 DNA reads TGTGCCAGCAGTTCATCCGGGACAGGGTCCTACGAGCAGTACTTC. Its protein is CASSSSGTGSYEQYF.

V usage is TRBV5-1 and J usage is TRBJ2-7; 8 bases fit TRBD1. The CDR3 loop spans 14 amino acids. Germline-derived CDR1 and CDR2 are SGHRS and YFSETQ. V was pared by 3 bases and J by 1 base, with 3 bases of the junction left unmatched. The CDR3 DNA reads as TGCGCCAGCAGCTGGAGGGACAGGTCCTACGAGCAGTACTTC. Translation: CASSWRDRSYEQYF.

The J gene is TRBJ1-2, the V gene TRBV4-3, with 10 bases matching TRBD1. The J segment lost 5 bases and the V segment lost 4 bases, leaving 10 bases of the junction unmatched. Germline lookup yields CDR1 LGHNA and CDR2 YSLEER. The CDR3 has 16 residues. CDR3 in amino acids: CASSLTWTGGDYGYTF. In DNA, the CDR3 is TGCGCCAGCAGCCTCACGTGGACAGGGGGAGATTATGGCTACACCTTC.

The chain couples TRBV6-1 to TRBJ2-3; TRBD1 matches 10 bases. V lost 6 bases to trimming and J lost 6 bases; unmatched junction nucleotides: 9. The CDR3 is 15 residues long. Germline V gene sequence: CDR1 MNHNS, CDR2 SASEGT. Here the CDR3 reads CASRPDRGNQDTQYF. Here the CDR3 DNA reads TGTGCCAGCAGGCCGGACAGGGGGAATCAGGATACGCAGTATTTT.

The sample holds one count of this clone. CDR3 in DNA: TGCAGCGTCGCCGAGAGCCACTCCTACAATGAGCAGTTCTTC. Residues: CSVAESHSYNEQFF. The gene calls are TRBV29-1 and TRBJ2-1; D remains ambiguous. This CDR3 region has 14 residues. V lost 6 bases and J lost 0, with 12 bases in between. Germline loops: CDR1 SQVTM, CDR2 ANQGSEA.

Worth noting for this clone: A read error may account for a junction end that differs from germline. Other DNA sequences from this sample encode an identical CDR3 as well. The V gene is TRBV5-4, the J gene TRBJ2-7, with 9 bases fitting TRBD1. There are 14 residues in the CDR3. Germline-derived CDR1 and CDR2 are SGHNT and YYREEE (reference sequence). CDR3 sequence reads: CASSPGQGPYEQYF. CDR3 bases: TGTGCCAGCAGCCCGGGACAGGGTCCCTACGAGCAATACTTC.

The count of this clone is one. CDR3 loop: CASSARTGVGEKLFF. CDR3 bases: TGTGCCAGCAGCGCCCGGACAGGGGTAGGGGAAAAACTGTTTTTT. J is TRBJ1-4 and V is TRBV7-2; 9 bases align to TRBD1. The CDR3 length is 15 residues. In germline, CDR1 is SGHTA, CDR2 FQGNSA. J gave up 8 bases and V 5 bases, and 9 bases lay outside the gene matches.

The chain's CDR3 is CASSDAGSGYTF. The CDR3 DNA is TGTGCCAGCAGTGACGCAGGGTCTGGCTACACCTTC. The V gene is TRBV6-4, the J gene TRBJ1-2, with TRBD1 as a possible D gene (5 bases). The CDR3 has 12 amino acids. Germline V gene lookup returns CDR1 MRHNA and CDR2 SNTAGT. With 2 bases removed from V and 7 bases from J, the gap between germline ends came to 8 bases.

The chain joins TRBV7-2 to TRBJ2-7, with TRBD1 as a possible D gene (6 bases). Trimming pared 4 bases from V and 5 bases from J, leaving 21 bases between. The germline V gene has CDR1 SGHTA and CDR2 FQGNSA. The CDR3 has 16 residues. CDR3 in amino acids: CASSSTWASGAHEQYF. As DNA, the CDR3 is TGTGCCAGCAGCTCTACCTGGGCTTCAGGGGCGCACGAGCAGTACTTC.